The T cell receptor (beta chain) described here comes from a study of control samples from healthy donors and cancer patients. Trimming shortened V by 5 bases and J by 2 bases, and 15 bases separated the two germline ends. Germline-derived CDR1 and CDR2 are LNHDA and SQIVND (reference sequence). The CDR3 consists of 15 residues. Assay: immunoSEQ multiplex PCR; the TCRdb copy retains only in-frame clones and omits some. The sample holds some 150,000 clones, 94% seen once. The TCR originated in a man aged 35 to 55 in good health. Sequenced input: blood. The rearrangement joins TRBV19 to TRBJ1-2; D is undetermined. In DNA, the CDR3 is TGTGCCAGTAGTCCCCACGGGTCAGCCAACTATGGCTACACCTTC. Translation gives CASSPHGSANYGYTF.